Below, 16 T cell receptor beta chains from the same sample are listed, as sequenced in a study of vaccination and CD4 T cells after COVID-19. The Oncomine TCR Beta short-read assay generated sequence data from the DNA of cultured CD4+ T cells. Using its own MiXCR run on the PCR reads, TCRdb lists one record per CDR3 protein. The sample records 10,000 or so distinct CDR3 sequences, around 59% being singletons. These TCRs' antigens remain unknown. Treatment noted: approximately 10-day PBMC culture with coronavirus spike peptide pools or control peptides (ViraFEST assay). The source material was CD4+ T cells from blood, cultured in vitro. Receptors originate from a human donor who had recovered from COVID-19.

This clonotype was counted a few times. The chain couples TRBV20-1 to TRBJ1-5; the D is unclear. The CDR3 sequence is 13 residues long. The ends were cut back, 3 bases at V and 4 bases at J, with 10 bases in the middle. The V gene's germline CDR1 is DFQATT and CDR2 SNEGSKA (reference sequence). The CDR3 DNA is TGCAGTGCTAGGGGCCAGCTAAATCAGCCCCAGCATTTT. Amino acid sequence: CSARGQLNQPQHF.

The V call is TRBV7-9, the J call TRBJ2-7; 8 nucleotides line up with TRBD1. The CDR3 extends over 14 amino acids. Trimming took 5 bases from V and 0 from J; bases not matched to a gene: 3. Germline assignment: CDR1 SEHNR and CDR2 FQNEAQ (reference sequence). CDR3 loop: CASSQGQGSYEQYF. The CDR3 DNA sequence: TGTGCCAGCAGCCAAGGACAGGGCTCCTACGAGCAGTACTTC. Full variable domain (remainder filled in from reference TRBV7-9 and TRBJ2-7): DTGVSQNPRHKITKRGQNVTFRCDPISEHNRLYWYRQTLGQGPEFLTYFQNEAQLEKSRLLSDRFSAERPKGSFSTLEIQRTEQGDSAMYLCASSQGQGSYEQYFGPGTRLTVT.

This clonotype is termed large. The chain links TRBV24-1 to TRBJ2-5; 15 bases line up with TRBD2. The CDR3 is 14 amino acids. Germline V gene data show CDR1 as KGHDR and CDR2 as SFDVKD. V gave up 7 bases and J gave up 5 bases; unmatched junction bases: 1. The CDR3 DNA is TGTGCCACCAGCGGGACTAGCGGGAGGGAGACCCAGTACTTC. Amino acid sequence: CATSGTSGRETQYF.

V gene TRBV19 combines with J gene TRBJ2-1; D uncertain. Per germline, CDR1 LNHDA and CDR2 SQIVND (reference sequence). Trimming cost V 7 bases and J 5 bases, with 15 bases left between them. This CDR3 spans 14 amino acids. Here the CDR3 DNA reads TGTGCCAGTACCAACGGACCCGCCAACAATGAGCAGTTCTTC. It is translated as CASTNGPANNEQFF.

The J gene is TRBJ2-5, the V gene TRBV19; unclear D gene. Per the germline V gene, CDR1 is LNHDA and CDR2 is SQIVND (reference sequence). Trimming left V 2 bases short and J 4 bases short, with 8 bases between. The CDR3 loop spans 13 amino acids. The CDR3 DNA sequence: TGTGCCAGTAGTATATCCTGGGGAGAGACCCAGTACTTC. Amino acid sequence: CASSISWGETQYF.

In its sample, this clonotype was seen once. The chain joins TRBV6-1 to TRBJ2-5, with D maybe TRBD1 (5 bases). Per the germline V gene, CDR1 is MNHNS and CDR2 is SASEGT. Trimming shortened V by 6 bases and J by 5 bases, and 16 bases separated the two germline ends. The CDR3 totals 14 residues. The CDR3 DNA reads as TGTGCCAGCAGGCTGACAGCCCAAGAGGAGACCCAGTACTTC. This codes for CASRLTAQEETQYF.

The chain employs TRBV15 and TRBJ2-7; 16 nucleotides match TRBD2. This CDR3 has 16 residues. V shed 5 bases and J 4 bases; nucleotides not matched to a gene: 5. Looked up from germline, CDR1 is LNHNV and CDR2 is YYDKDF (reference sequence). This chain's CDR3 is CATSGGTSGRDYEQYF. In DNA, the CDR3 is TGTGCCACCAGCGGGGGGACTAGCGGGAGGGATTACGAGCAGTACTTC.

This chain uses TRBV12-3 or TRBV12-4 with TRBJ2-1; tentatively, D is TRBD2 (5 bases). The CDR3 spans 13 residues. Trimming removed 6 bases from V and 12 bases from J, with 18 bases in between. The DNA of the CDR3 is TGTGCCAGCAGCATCAAACTAGGTTTGCGGCAGTTCTTC. Translation gives CASSIKLGLRQFF.

This chain links TRBV24-1 with TRBJ2-1; unclear D gene. Trimming took off 2 bases at V and 3 bases at J, with 4 bases between the two ends. In germline, CDR1 is KGHDR, CDR2 SFDVKD. CDR3 length equals 13 residues. The CDR3 nucleotides read TGTGCCACCAGTGATTCCGACTACAATGAGCAGTTCTTC. This gives the protein CATSDSDYNEQFF.

This clonotype has a handful of counts. The chain recombines TRBV2 with TRBJ1-1, with D maybe TRBD1 (5 bases). The CDR3 totals 13 residues. The germline gives CDR1 SNHLY, CDR2 FYNNEI. Deletions cut 4 bases from V and 0 bases from J, with 6 bases between. This CDR3 reads CASSGDLNTEAFF. DNA of the CDR3: TGTGCCAGCAGTGGGGACCTGAACACTGAAGCTTTCTTT.

This chain joins TRBV6-1 and TRBJ2-2, with 7 bases lining up with TRBD2. V trimming: 5 bases; J trimming: 2 bases; junction bases outside the gene matches: 2. This CDR3 contains 14 residues. Germline V gene sequence: CDR1 MNHNS, CDR2 SASEGT. Written as DNA, the CDR3 is TGTGCCAGCAGTCCGGGAGGCAACACCGGGGAGCTGTTTTTT. Its translation is CASSPGGNTGELFF.

The rearrangement links TRBV20-1 to TRBJ2-5; the match to TRBD2 covers 7 bases. The CDR3 is 14 residues long. V lost 1 base, J lost 2 bases, and 4 bases stayed unmatched. CDR1 and CDR2 (germline): DFQATT, SNEGSKA (reference sequence). The CDR3 reads CSARVGLTQETQYF. DNA of the CDR3: TGCAGTGCTAGAGTGGGACTAACACAAGAGACCCAGTACTTC.

The chain has TRBV10-3 and TRBJ2-1; 9 positions agree with TRBD2. Trimming took 4 bases from V and 9 from J; bases not matched to a gene: 13. Germline values: CDR1 ENHRY, CDR2 SYGVKD. The CDR3 loop spans 16 amino acids. The CDR3, as DNA: TGTGCCATCAGTGCAAGTCCCGGGACTAGCCTGACTGAGCAGTTCTTC. Amino acid sequence: CAISASPGTSLTEQFF.

This clonotype is a singleton in its sample. The chain employs TRBV20-1 and TRBJ2-5; 12 bases map to TRBD2. V was clipped by 2 bases and J by 5 bases; unmatched bases: 9. The CDR3 consists of 16 residues. Germline V CDR1 and CDR2: DFQATT, SNEGSKA (reference sequence). The CDR3 nucleotides read TGCAGTGCTAGACTCAGACTAGCGGGAGTTTGGGAGACCCAGTACTTC. Translating gives CSARLRLAGVWETQYF.

The V and J genes are TRBV6-1 and TRBJ1-5; D might be TRBD1 (5 bases). V was pared by 6 bases and J by 0 bases, with 15 bases between. The CDR3 is 16 residues long. Germline-derived CDR1 and CDR2 are MNHNS and SASEGT. CDR3 residues: CASSSLDGHSNQPQHF. DNA of the CDR3: TGTGCCAGCAGCTCATTGGACGGACATAGCAATCAGCCCCAGCATTTT.

In DNA form, the CDR3 reads TGTGCCAGCAGTGAAGGAGGGAGCCCTGAAGCTTTCTTT. It specifies CASSEGGSPEAFF. The genes are TRBV6-1 and TRBJ1-1, with D hard to call. This CDR3 spans 13 amino acids. CDR1 and CDR2 (germline): MNHNS, SASEGT. Between the trimmed V and J ends, which lost 1 base and 6 bases, there was a span of 9 bases.